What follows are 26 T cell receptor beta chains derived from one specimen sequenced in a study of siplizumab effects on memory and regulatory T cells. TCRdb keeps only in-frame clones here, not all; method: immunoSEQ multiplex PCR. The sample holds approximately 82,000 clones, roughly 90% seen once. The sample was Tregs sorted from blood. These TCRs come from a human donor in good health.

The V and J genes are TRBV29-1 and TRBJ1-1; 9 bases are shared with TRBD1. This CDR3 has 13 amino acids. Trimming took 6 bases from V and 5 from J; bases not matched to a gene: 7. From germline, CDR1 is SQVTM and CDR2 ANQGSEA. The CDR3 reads CSVTTGGETEAFF. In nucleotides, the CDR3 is TGCAGCGTCACAACAGGGGGCGAAACTGAAGCTTTCTTT. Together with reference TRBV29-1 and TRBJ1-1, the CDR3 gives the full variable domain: SAVISQKPSRDICQRGTSLTIQCQVDSQVTMMFWYRQQPGQSLTLIATANQGSEATYESGFVIDKFPISRPNLTFSTLTVSNMSPEDSSIYLCSVTTGGETEAFFGQGTRLTVV.

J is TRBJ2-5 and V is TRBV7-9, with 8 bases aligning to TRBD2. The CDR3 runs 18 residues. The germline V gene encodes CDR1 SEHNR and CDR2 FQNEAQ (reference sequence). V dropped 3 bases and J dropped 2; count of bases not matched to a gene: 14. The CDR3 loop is CASSFGAGGSLIQETQYF. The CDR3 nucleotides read TGTGCCAGCAGCTTTGGGGCGGGGGGCTCCCTCATTCAAGAGACCCAGTACTTC.

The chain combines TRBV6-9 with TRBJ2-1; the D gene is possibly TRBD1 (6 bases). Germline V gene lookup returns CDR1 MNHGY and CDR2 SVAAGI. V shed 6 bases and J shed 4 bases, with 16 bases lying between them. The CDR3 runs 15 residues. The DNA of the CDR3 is TGTGCCAGCAGATATACGGACAGAACGTACAATGAGCAGTTCTTC. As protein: CASRYTDRTYNEQFF.

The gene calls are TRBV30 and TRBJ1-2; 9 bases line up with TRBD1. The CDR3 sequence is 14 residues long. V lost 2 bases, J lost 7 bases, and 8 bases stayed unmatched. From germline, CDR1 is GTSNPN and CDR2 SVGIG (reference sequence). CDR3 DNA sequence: TGTGCCTGGAGTACCGGGACAGGGTTGGGTGGCTACACCTTC. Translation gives CAWSTGTGLGGYTF.

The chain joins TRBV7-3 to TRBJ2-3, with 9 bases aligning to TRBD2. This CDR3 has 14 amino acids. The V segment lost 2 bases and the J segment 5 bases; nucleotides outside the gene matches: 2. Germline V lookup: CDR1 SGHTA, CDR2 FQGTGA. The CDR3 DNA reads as TGTGCCAGCAGCTTAGCGGGGGGGCAAGATACGCAGTATTTT. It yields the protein CASSLAGGQDTQYF.

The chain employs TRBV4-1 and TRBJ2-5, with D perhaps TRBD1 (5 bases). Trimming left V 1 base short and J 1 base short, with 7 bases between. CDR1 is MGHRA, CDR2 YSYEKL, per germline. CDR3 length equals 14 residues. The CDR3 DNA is TGCGCCAGCAGCCAAGGAGACAGCCAAGAGACCCAGTACTTC. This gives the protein CASSQGDSQETQYF.

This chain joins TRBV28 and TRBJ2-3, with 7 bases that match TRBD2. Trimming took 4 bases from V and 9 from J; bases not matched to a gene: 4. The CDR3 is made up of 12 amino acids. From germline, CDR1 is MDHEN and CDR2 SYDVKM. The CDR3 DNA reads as TGTGCCAGCAGTTCTAGCGGCCCCACGCAGTATTTT. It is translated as CASSSSGPTQYF.

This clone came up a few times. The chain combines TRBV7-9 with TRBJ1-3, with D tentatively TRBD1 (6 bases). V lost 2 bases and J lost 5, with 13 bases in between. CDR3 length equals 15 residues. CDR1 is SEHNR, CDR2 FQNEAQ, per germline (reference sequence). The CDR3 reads CASSLNRDIRNTIYF. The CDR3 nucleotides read TGTGCCAGCAGCTTAAATCGGGACATCAGAAACACCATATATTTT.

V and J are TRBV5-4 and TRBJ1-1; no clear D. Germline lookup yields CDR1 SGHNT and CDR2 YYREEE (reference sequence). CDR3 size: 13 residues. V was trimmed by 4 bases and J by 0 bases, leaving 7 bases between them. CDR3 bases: TGTGCCAGCAGCCGCGGGCTGAACACTGAAGCTTTCTTT. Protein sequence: CASSRGLNTEAFF.

The CDR3 DNA sequence: TGTGCCAGCAGTCCCAGGACGCAGTGGGGGATGGGGGAGCTGTTTTTT. Translating gives CASSPRTQWGMGELFF. This chain links TRBV27 with TRBJ2-2; either TRBD1 or TRBD2 may supply D (5 bases each). The CDR3 consists of 16 residues. The germline V gene encodes CDR1 MNHEY and CDR2 SMNVEV (reference sequence). Trimming cost V 5 bases and J 8 bases, with 21 bases left between them.

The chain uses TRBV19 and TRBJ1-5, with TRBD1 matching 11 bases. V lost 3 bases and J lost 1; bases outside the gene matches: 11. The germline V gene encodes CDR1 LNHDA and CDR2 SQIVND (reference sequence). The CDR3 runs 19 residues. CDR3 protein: CASSIGRTGGWVSNQPQHF. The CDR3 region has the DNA TGTGCCAGTAGTATCGGTCGGACAGGGGGCTGGGTGAGCAATCAGCCCCAGCATTTT.

The chain's CDR3 is CASSLVALDYEQYF. The CDR3 DNA reads TGTGCCAGCAGCTTAGTGGCACTCGACTACGAGCAGTACTTC. The J gene is TRBJ2-7, the V gene TRBV11-2; D unresolved. Germline CDR1 reads SGHAT; CDR2 reads FQNNGV. The germline V and J ends were trimmed by 1 base and 3 bases, with 10 bases remaining between them. CDR3 length equals 14 residues.

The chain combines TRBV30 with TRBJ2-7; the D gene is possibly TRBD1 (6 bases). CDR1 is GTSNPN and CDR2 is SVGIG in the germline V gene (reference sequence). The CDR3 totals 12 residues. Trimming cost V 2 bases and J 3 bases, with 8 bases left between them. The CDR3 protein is CAWSYRVYEQYF. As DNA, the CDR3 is TGTGCCTGGAGTTACAGGGTCTACGAGCAGTACTTC.

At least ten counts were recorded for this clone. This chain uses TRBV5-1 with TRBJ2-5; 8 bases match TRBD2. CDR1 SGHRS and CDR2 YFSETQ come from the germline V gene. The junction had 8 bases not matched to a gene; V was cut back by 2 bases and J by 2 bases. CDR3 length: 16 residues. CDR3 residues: CASSFTRGGGQETQYF. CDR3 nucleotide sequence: TGCGCCAGCAGCTTCACCCGGGGGGGCGGTCAAGAGACCCAGTACTTC.

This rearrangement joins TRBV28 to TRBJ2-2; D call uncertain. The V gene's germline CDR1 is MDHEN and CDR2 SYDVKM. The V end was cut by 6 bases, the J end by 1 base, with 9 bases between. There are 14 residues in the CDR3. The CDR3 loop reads CASRGPVNTGELFF. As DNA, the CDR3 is TGTGCCAGCAGGGGCCCGGTGAACACCGGGGAGCTGTTTTTT.

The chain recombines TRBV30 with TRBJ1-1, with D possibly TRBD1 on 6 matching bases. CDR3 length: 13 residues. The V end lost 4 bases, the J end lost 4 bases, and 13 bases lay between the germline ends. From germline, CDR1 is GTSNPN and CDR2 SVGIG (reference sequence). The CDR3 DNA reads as TGTGCCTGGAAGGGGCAGGGGACCACTGAAGCTTTCTTT. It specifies CAWKGQGTTEAFF.

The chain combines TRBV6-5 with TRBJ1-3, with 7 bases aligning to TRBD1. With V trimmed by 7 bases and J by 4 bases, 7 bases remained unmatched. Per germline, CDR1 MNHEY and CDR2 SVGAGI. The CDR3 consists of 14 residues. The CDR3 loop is CASTATGSGNTIYF. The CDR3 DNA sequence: TGTGCCAGCACCGCGACAGGGAGCGGAAACACCATATATTTT.

The CDR3 region has the DNA TGTGCCTGGAGTCGATCAGGGGGCATGACCCAGTACTTC. Its translation: CAWSRSGGMTQYF. V gene TRBV30 combines with J gene TRBJ2-5, with 8 positions matching TRBD1. From germline, CDR1 is GTSNPN and CDR2 SVGIG (reference sequence). With 2 bases clipped from V and 7 bases from J, the junction kept 6 bases outside the gene matches. There are 13 residues in the CDR3. Together with reference TRBV30 and TRBJ2-5, the CDR3 gives the full variable domain: SQTIHQWPATLVQPVGSPLSLECTVEGTSNPNLYWYRQAAGRGLQLLFYSVGIGQISSEVPQNLSASRPQDRQFILSSKKLLLSDSGFYLCAWSRSGGMTQYFGPGTRLLVL.

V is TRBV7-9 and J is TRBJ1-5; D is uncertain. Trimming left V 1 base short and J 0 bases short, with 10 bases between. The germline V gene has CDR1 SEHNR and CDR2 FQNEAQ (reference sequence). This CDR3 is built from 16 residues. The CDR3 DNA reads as TGTGCCAGCAGCTTAGGGGCAGGCGATAGCAATCAGCCCCAGCATTTT. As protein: CASSLGAGDSNQPQHF. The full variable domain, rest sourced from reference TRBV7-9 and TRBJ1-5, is DTGVSQNPRHKITKRGQNVTFRCDPISEHNRLYWYRQTLGQGPEFLTYFQNEAQLEKSRLLSDRFSAERPKGSFSTLEIQRTEQGDSAMYLCASSLGAGDSNQPQHFGDGTRLSIL.

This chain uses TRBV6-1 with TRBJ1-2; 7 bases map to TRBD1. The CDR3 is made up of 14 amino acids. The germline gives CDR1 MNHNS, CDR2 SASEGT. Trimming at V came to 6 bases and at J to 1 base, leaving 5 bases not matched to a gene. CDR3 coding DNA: TGTGCCAGCAGGGGGGGACAGAGTAACTATGGCTACACCTTC. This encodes CASRGGQSNYGYTF.

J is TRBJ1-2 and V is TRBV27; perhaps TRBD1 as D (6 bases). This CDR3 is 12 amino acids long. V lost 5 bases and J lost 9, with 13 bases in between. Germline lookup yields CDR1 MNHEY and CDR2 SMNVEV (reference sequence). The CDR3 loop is CASSPSGASYTF. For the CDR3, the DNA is TGTGCCAGCAGTCCATCAGGGGCAAGCTACACCTTC.

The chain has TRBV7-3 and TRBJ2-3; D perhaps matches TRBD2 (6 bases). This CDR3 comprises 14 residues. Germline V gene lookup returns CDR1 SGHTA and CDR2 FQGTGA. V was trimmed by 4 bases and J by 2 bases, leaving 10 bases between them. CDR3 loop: CASSSGLPTDTQYF. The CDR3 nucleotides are TGTGCCAGCAGCTCAGGACTACCCACAGATACGCAGTATTTT. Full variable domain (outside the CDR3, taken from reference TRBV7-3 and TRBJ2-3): GAGVSQTPSNKVTEKGKYVELRCDPISGHTALYWYRQSLGQGPEFLIYFQGTGAADDSGLPNDRFFAVRPEGSVSTLKIQRTERGDSAVYLCASSSGLPTDTQYFGPGTRLTVL.

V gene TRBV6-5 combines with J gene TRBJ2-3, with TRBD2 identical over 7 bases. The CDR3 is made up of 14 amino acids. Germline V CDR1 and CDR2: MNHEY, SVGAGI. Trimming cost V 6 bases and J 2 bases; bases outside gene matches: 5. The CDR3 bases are TGTGCCAGCAGGCCAGCGGGATTCACAGATACGCAGTATTTT. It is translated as CASRPAGFTDTQYF.

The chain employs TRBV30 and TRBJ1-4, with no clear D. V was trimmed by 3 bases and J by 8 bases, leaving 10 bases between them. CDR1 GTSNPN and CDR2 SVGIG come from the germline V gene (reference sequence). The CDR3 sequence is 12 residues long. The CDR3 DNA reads TGTGCCTGGAGACCTCTGGAGGAAAAACTGTTTTTT. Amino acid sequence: CAWRPLEEKLFF.

For the CDR3, the DNA is TGTGCCAGTAGGAACAGGGGGCAAAGAGTAAGCAATCAGCCCCAGCATTTT. Protein product: CASRNRGQRVSNQPQHF. The V and J genes are TRBV19 and TRBJ1-5; 9 bases are shared with TRBD1. The V gene's germline CDR1 is LNHDA and CDR2 SQIVND (reference sequence). Trimming removed 6 bases from V and 1 base from J; junction bases left unmatched: 10. There are 17 residues in the CDR3.

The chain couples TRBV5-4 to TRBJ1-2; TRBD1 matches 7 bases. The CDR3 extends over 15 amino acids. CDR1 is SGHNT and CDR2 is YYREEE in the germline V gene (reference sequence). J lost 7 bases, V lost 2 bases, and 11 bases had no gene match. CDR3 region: CASSFVSEQGFGYTF. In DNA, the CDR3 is TGTGCCAGCAGCTTTGTTTCGGAACAGGGGTTTGGCTACACCTTC.